This entry concerns a single T cell receptor beta chain. This CDR3 spans 15 amino acids. The V gene end was trimmed by 3 bases and the J gene end by 0 bases; junction bases not matched to a gene: 4. Germline V CDR1 and CDR2: GTSNPN, SVGIG (reference sequence). Measured with immunoSEQ multiplex PCR; TCRdb has only the in-frame clones, and not every one. The table shows over 110,000 clones, with 75% to 85% occurring only once. This record belongs to a study of blood T cell repertoires in COVID-19. Study overall: Nucleic acid was either cDNA or gDNA, and it came from T cells, B-cell-depleted T cells, or PBMCs.

Sequencing was carried out using peripheral blood. The chain has TRBV30 and TRBJ1-4, with 7 bases identical to TRBD1. The sequence was collected from a man aged 55-75 years with active or convalescent COVID-19. CDR3 in DNA: TGTGCCTGGAGAACAGGGGTCGCAACTAATGAAAAACTGTTTTTT. This sequence encodes CAWRTGVATNEKLFF.